These T cell receptor beta chains were read from a single sample in a study of T-cell reconstitution after alpha-beta-depleted transplantation in children. TCRdb used MiXCR to reprocess the PCR reads, holding one entry per CDR3 protein. The data hold approximately 200,000 distinct CDR3 sequences, with about 14% observed a single time. The sequencing used PBMCs from the stem cell graft donor, collected from the stem cell graft. These receptors were obtained from a human donor who donated a stem cell graft to a child with acute lymphoblastic leukemia. CDR3s include the opening cysteine and the closing phenylalanine or tryptophan. A D gene is named only where the DNA matches it firmly. Clone size, where shown, is once, few, many, or a class for clones that have expanded.

CDR3 DNA	CDR3 protein	clone size	V gene	D gene	CDR3 length	J gene
TGTGCCAGCGGTGGAGGGGTGCGGTACGAGCAGTACTTC	CASGGGVRYEQYF	many	TRBV6-6	.	13	TRBJ2-7
TGTGCCAGCAGCTTCGTTCTGGGGGACATTCAGTACTTC	CASSFVLGDIQYF	many	TRBV7-8	.	13	TRBJ2-4
TGTGCCAGCAGCTTTGCCCAGGGGGCCTACGAGCAGTACTTC	CASSFAQGAYEQYF	many	TRBV7-6	TRBD1	14	TRBJ2-7
TGTGCCAGCAGTTATCTGGAGGGCACTGAAGCTTTCTTT	CASSYLEGTEAFF	.	TRBV6-2/TRBV6-3	.	13	TRBJ1-1
TGCGCCAGCAGCTATAGCGGGTCACCTTACAATGAGCAGTTCTTC	CASSYSGSPYNEQFF	many	TRBV5-1	TRBD2	15	TRBJ2-1
TGTGCCAGCAGTGAAAGGGCAGGGGCGGTTCAGCCCCAGCATTTT	CASSERAGAVQPQHF	many	TRBV6-1	.	15	TRBJ1-5
TGTGCCAGCAGTTCCGACCCCCTGGAGGAGCAGTTCTTC	CASSSDPLEEQFF	.	TRBV5-4	.	13	TRBJ2-1
TGCAGCGTTGTGGCGGACAGGGCAGTGCCTGAAGCTTTCTTT	CSVVADRAVPEAFF	.	TRBV29-1	TRBD1	14	TRBJ1-1
.	CATSRVGAGTMTFF	.	TRBV15	.	14	TRBJ1-1
TGTGCCAGCAGTCCTACTAGCGGGAGCGTGTCAGAGACCCAGTACTTC	CASSPTSGSVSETQYF	many	TRBV27	TRBD2	16	TRBJ2-5
TGTGCCAGCAGTTTAATGGCGGGAGAAGAGTTCTTC	CASSLMAGEEFF	many	TRBV12-3/TRBV12-4	TRBD2	12	TRBJ2-1
TGTGCCAGCAGCATTCGAAGTGGGAACGAGCAGTACTTC	CASSIRSGNEQYF	many	TRBV12-3/TRBV12-4	.	13	TRBJ2-7
TGTGCCAGCAGCTCCCCTAGCTCTTCCGGGGAGCTGTTTTTT	CASSSPSSSGELFF	.	TRBV7-9	.	14	TRBJ2-2
TGTGCCAGCAGTCCCACTCTGCGACAGGGCTCCTACGAGCAGTACTTC	CASSPTLRQGSYEQYF	many	TRBV12-3/TRBV12-4	TRBD1	16	TRBJ2-7
TGTGCCAGCAGCTTATCTTCCGGTCCTAACTATGGCTACACCTTC	CASSLSSGPNYGYTF	many	TRBV7-9	.	15	TRBJ1-2
TGTGCCAGCAGTGAATGGGGGACGGCGGGCTCCTACGAGCAGTACTTC	CASSEWGTAGSYEQYF	.	TRBV25-1	.	16	TRBJ2-7
TGTGCCAGCAGGTATAGAAACCTTCTCTCCTACGAGCAGTACTTC	CASRYRNLLSYEQYF	many	TRBV11-2	.	15	TRBJ2-7
TGTGCCACCAGTGACACTGACAGGGGCACGTACAATGAGCAGTTCTTC	CATSDTDRGTYNEQFF	many	TRBV24-1	TRBD1	16	TRBJ2-1
TGCGCCAGCAGCTTGGAGCTACGGGGTAGTGAGCAGTTCTTC	CASSLELRGSEQFF	many	TRBV5-1	.	14	TRBJ2-1
TGTGCCTGGAGTGTAAGGACCCTCGAACGCTTCTTT	CAWSVRTLERFF	few	TRBV30	.	12	TRBJ1-1
TGTGCCAGCCGTATCCTAGGGGCTGAAAAACTGTTTTTT	CASRILGAEKLFF	few	TRBV12-3/TRBV12-4	.	13	TRBJ1-4
TGTGCCTCCGGGACAGGGGGTACAGATACGCAGTATTTT	CASGTGGTDTQYF	many	TRBV10-3	TRBD1	13	TRBJ2-3
TGTGCCAGCAGCTCGCTAGCGGGGTACACCGGGGAGCTGTTTTTT	CASSSLAGYTGELFF	many	TRBV7-9	TRBD2	15	TRBJ2-2
TGTGCCAGCAGCTTAAGAAGCGGGACAGGGATGAATGAGCAGTTCTTC	CASSLRSGTGMNEQFF	many	TRBV7-8	TRBD1	16	TRBJ2-1
TGTGCCATCAGTGAGTCCGGATCCCCCAGTCAGCCCCAGCATTTT	CAISESGSPSQPQHF	.	TRBV10-3	.	15	TRBJ1-5
TGCGCCAGCAGCTTGCTACGGACAGGGGGAATTGGACATCAGGACGAGCAGTACTTC	CASSLLRTGGIGHQDEQYF	many	TRBV5-1	TRBD1	19	TRBJ2-7
TGCAGTGCTACCTCCCTTTCCAGCGGGGCCATCGGGGACCCCGGGGAGCTGTTTTTT	CSATSLSSGAIGDPGELFF	many	TRBV20-1	TRBD2	19	TRBJ2-2
TGCAGTGCCAAGGGGGCAGACTACACCGGGGAGCTGTTTTTT	CSAKGADYTGELFF	many	TRBV20-1	TRBD1	14	TRBJ2-2
TGCAGCGTTGAATCGGGAACGAGGGGGACCGGGGAGCTGTTTTTT	CSVESGTRGTGELFF	.	TRBV29-1	.	15	TRBJ2-2
TGTGCCAGCAGTTCCTCTCCCGGGACGACTGAAGCTTTCTTT	CASSSSPGTTEAFF	many	TRBV6-5	.	14	TRBJ1-1
TGCAGTGCTTGGGGGGCAGCAATGTTCGAGCAGTACTTC	CSAWGAAMFEQYF	.	TRBV20-1	.	13	TRBJ2-7
TGTGCCAGCAGTTACTTGGCAGATTACACTGAAGCTTTCTTT	CASSYLADYTEAFF	many	TRBV6-2/TRBV6-3	.	14	TRBJ1-1
TGTGCCACCCTTGGGGACAGCAGGCCCTCACCCCTCCACTTT	CATLGDSRPSPLHF	few	TRBV12-3/TRBV12-4	TRBD1	14	TRBJ1-6
TGTGCCAGCAGTTTCTACACCTACAATGAGCAGTTCTTC	CASSFYTYNEQFF	many	TRBV12-3/TRBV12-4	.	13	TRBJ2-1
TGTGCCAGCAGCTTGGAACACACCAGCTACAATGAGCAGTTCTTC	CASSLEHTSYNEQFF	many	TRBV5-5	.	15	TRBJ2-1
TGCGCCAGCAGCTCTGGGACAGTCAGGGCTAATGAAAAACTGTTTTTT	CASSSGTVRANEKLFF	many	TRBV5-1	TRBD1	16	TRBJ1-4